This T cell receptor beta chain is from a study of T cells in Graves' hyperthyroidism and ophthalmopathy (dated 2019 in TCRdb). Regarding the research as a whole: Peripheral blood was collected at initial diagnosis, before any treatment. To identify distinguishing TCR V-J signatures, a discovery cohort of some 99 patients was used, comprising 40 to 45 with Graves' ophthalmopathy and some 57 with stable Graves' hyperthyroidism. Prospective prediction of ophthalmopathy was tested in an independent validation cohort consisting of some 18 hyperthyroidism patients and around 16 patients who later progressed to ophthalmopathy. The 75 to 100 discovery patients were randomly split 7:3 into training and test sets. Thyroid tissue and blood T-cell repertoires from about six Graves' hyperthyroidism patients were also compared in the study. Once sampling was done, hyperthyroidism patients were given methimazole at a starting dose of 30 mg daily, whereas ophthalmopathy patients were given high-dose intravenous methylprednisolone. TCR Vbeta CDR3 sequencing of roughly 140 peripheral blood samples (around 45 ophthalmopathy, over 70 hyperthyroidism and some 17 progressor patients) is reported in the paper.

The TCR beta CDR3 regions were amplified from the RNA transcripts. For the first round of RT-PCR on the TCR CDR3, the HTBI primer set was used together with the Qiagen OneStep RT-PCR kit. Libraries were constructed in a second round of multiplex PCR, after which size selection and purification were performed. Sequencing of the libraries was done on an Illumina HiSeq2000 using paired-end 100 bp reads. On the study's bioinformatics: SOAPnuke was used to process the raw data, with reads discarded if the reads contained adapters or uncalled bases, had a mean Phred below 15, or lacked an exact constant-primer or identifier match. High-quality paired reads were merged with COPE v1.2.5, and unique nucleotide sequences were defined as clonotypes. MiTCR v1.1 was used to align clonotypes to the IMGT TRBV, TRBD and TRBJ reference segments. The analysis was restricted to V-J combinations with a frequency above 0.0001, which together covered 99% to 99.2% of the repertoires. The TCS score was defined as F50 (clonal expansion) divided by E x V (chaos), with BLOSUM62-based TCRdist calculated between CDR3 peptides within each V-J. Welch's t-statistics and random forest reduced 500 to 650 V-J features to about 13, which were used in a naive Bayes classifier (R e1071). The raw public reads went through TCRdb reprocessing: fastp at Q25, MiXCR clone calling, in-frame beta chains kept. Every distinct CDR3 protein forms one entry, paired with its most common genes and DNA. None of the V and J calls come from the authors' own analysis; TCRdb made them. The sample profile shows over 450,000 distinct CDR3 sequences; around 14% of them were found once. The ten largest clones take up less than 20% of the sample.

Graves' hyperthyroidism was defined as stable when no progression to ophthalmopathy occurred over 18 months of follow-up. Hyperthyroidism patients were aged 18 to 65 years and newly diagnosed, with disease duration of less than 2 months. Any patient with an uncontrolled infection, another autoimmune disease, pregnancy or lactation was excluded. Diagnoses were based on clinical symptoms, serum thyroxine and TRAb, thyroid ultrasound and orbital computed tomography. PBMCs were isolated from approximately 10 ml of fresh peripheral blood by Ficoll-Paque density gradient centrifugation. Total RNA was extracted with Trizol reagent, and quality was checked on an Agilent 2100 Bioanalyzer. There are many counts of this clonotype. What this receptor recognizes is not known. No much larger clonotype is one base removed from it; base qualities were not supplied. Summary of the overall study and its limitations: No statistical method was used to fix the sample size in advance, and group allocation was not hidden from the investigators. A 13 V-J signature model separated ophthalmopathy from stable hyperthyroidism, with around 90% sensitivity and 81.08% specificity in cross-validation and 80%/75% in testing. In validation, the model predicted progression to ophthalmopathy with approximately 70% sensitivity and roughly 75% specificity, a median of 6.5 months before onset. Most expanded thyroid clonotypes (frequency above 0.001) were also detected in blood, a finding suggesting that blood repertoires may reflect thyroid immune responses.

The receptor was isolated from a woman younger than 35 with Graves' hyperthyroidism. Material for sequencing was blood.

The nucleotide sequence is given as TGCAGTGCTAGAATCCCGGGGGGCCACTACAATGAGCAGTTCTTC. Its product reads: CSARIPGGHYNEQFF. Recombination connected TRBV20-1 to TRBJ2-1, with a tentative D gene TRBD2 over 7 matching bases. At the junction V is shortened by 2 bases and J by 3 bases, with 14 bases in between. In the germline V gene (reference sequence), CDR1 corresponds to DFQATT and CDR2 to SNEGSKA. The CDR3 runs 15 residues from the cysteine to the phenylalanine. Only CDR3 DNA is held: 45 bases, read in frame from base 1.